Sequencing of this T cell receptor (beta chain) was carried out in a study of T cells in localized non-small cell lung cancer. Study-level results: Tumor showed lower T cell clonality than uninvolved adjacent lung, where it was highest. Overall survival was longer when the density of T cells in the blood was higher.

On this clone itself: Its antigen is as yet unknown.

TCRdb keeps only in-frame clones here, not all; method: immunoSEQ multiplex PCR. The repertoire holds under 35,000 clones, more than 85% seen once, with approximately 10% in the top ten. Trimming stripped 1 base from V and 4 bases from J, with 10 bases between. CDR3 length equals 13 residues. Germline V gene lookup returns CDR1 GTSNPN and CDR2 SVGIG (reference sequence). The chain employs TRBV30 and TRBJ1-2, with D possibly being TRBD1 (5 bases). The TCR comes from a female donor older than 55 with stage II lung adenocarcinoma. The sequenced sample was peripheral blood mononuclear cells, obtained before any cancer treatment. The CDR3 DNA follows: TGTGCCTGGAGTGGGAGGGGCCTCTATGGCTACACCTTC. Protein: CAWSGRGLYGYTF. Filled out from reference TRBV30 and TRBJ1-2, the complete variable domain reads SQTIHQWPATLVQPVGSPLSLECTVEGTSNPNLYWYRQAAGRGLQLLFYSVGIGQISSEVPQNLSASRPQDRQFILSSKKLLLSDSGFYLCAWSGRGLYGYTFGSGTRLTVV.